What follows are 7 T cell receptor beta chains derived from one specimen sequenced in a study of blood T cell repertoires in COVID-19. Assay: immunoSEQ multiplex PCR; the TCRdb copy retains only in-frame clones and omits some. Among tens of thousands of clones listed, around 86% were seen once. Sequencing was carried out using peripheral blood. The receptors were gathered from a human donor in a cohort sampled during active COVID-19.

V gene TRBV14 combines with J gene TRBJ2-3; D gene unclear. Germline V lookup: CDR1 SGHDN, CDR2 FVKESK. The V end lost 4 bases, the J end lost 6 bases, and 5 bases lay between the germline ends. CDR3 size: 11 residues. The CDR3 here is CASSPGDTQYF. DNA of the CDR3: TGTGCCAGCAGCCCCGGGGATACGCAGTATTTT.

The chain is built from TRBV28 and TRBJ1-5; tentatively, D is TRBD1 (6 bases). The V end lost 5 bases, the J end lost 0 bases, and 8 bases lay between the germline ends. In germline, CDR1 is MDHEN, CDR2 SYDVKM. The CDR3 is 14 residues long. CDR3: CASSPGHSNQPQHF. DNA of the CDR3: TGTGCCAGCAGTCCGGGACATAGCAATCAGCCCCAGCATTTT.

The J gene is TRBJ1-1, the V gene TRBV28, with a tentative D call TRBD1 (6 bases). The length of the CDR3 is 15 residues. Germline assignment: CDR1 MDHEN and CDR2 SYDVKM. The germline V and J ends were trimmed by 6 bases and 5 bases, with 19 bases remaining between them. The CDR3 coding sequence is TGTGCCAGCAGGCCGGAGGGGGGGCAGGGTACTGAAGCTTTCTTT. Amino acid sequence: CASRPEGGQGTEAFF.

V is TRBV5-1 and J is TRBJ1-5; 7 nucleotides agree with TRBD1. V was clipped by 4 bases and J by 3 bases; unmatched bases: 7. Germline V CDR1 and CDR2: SGHRS, YFSETQ. The CDR3 is made up of 15 amino acids. The DNA of the CDR3 is TGCGCCAGCAGCCCTGGGGACAGTTTCAATCAGCCCCAGCATTTT. Translating gives CASSPGDSFNQPQHF. Drawing the rest from reference TRBV5-1 and TRBJ1-5, the complete variable domain is KAGVTQTPRYLIKTRGQQVTLSCSPISGHRSVSWYQQTPGQGLQFLFEYFSETQRNKGNFPGRFSGRQFSNSRSEMNVSTLELGDSALYLCASSPGDSFNQPQHFGDGTRLSIL.

The chain joins TRBV11-2 to TRBJ2-7, with D possibly being TRBD1 (5 bases). Trimming left V 5 bases short and J 0 bases short, with 14 bases between. The germline V gene encodes CDR1 SGHAT and CDR2 FQNNGV. This CDR3 comprises 15 residues. The CDR3 loop is CASSRTDSYSYEQYF. CDR3 nucleotides: TGTGCCAGCAGCCGAACTGACAGCTACTCCTACGAGCAGTACTTC.

CDR3 amino acids: CSVEAGGRGGYTF. CDR3 in DNA: TGCAGCGTTGAGGCAGGGGGCAGGGGTGGCTACACCTTC. The V call is TRBV29-1, the J call TRBJ1-2; 8 bases align to TRBD1. CDR3 length equals 13 residues. Germline trimming cut 3 bases from V and 7 bases from J; bases unmatched to any gene: 7. The germline V gene encodes CDR1 SQVTM and CDR2 ANQGSEA.

V gene TRBV7-2 combines with J gene TRBJ1-3; 10 nucleotides align to TRBD1. The CDR3 sequence is 17 residues long. V lost 5 bases to trimming and J lost 0 bases; unmatched junction nucleotides: 7. Germline loops: CDR1 SGHTA, CDR2 FQGNSA. The CDR3 here is CASSPGQGEGSGNTIYF. CDR3 bases: TGTGCCAGCAGCCCAGGACAGGGGGAGGGCTCTGGAAACACCATATATTTT. Full variable domain (remainder filled in from reference TRBV7-2 and TRBJ1-3): GAGVSQSPSNKVTEKGKDVELRCDPISGHTALYWYRQSLGQGLEFLIYFQGNSAPDKSGLPSDRFSAERTGGSVSTLTIQRTQQEDSAVYLCASSPGQGEGSGNTIYFGEGSWLTVV.